What follows are 5 T cell receptor beta chains derived from one specimen sequenced in a study of spatial heterogeneity in lung cancer. Study outcomes and limitations: Expanded intratumoral alpha and beta TCR counts tracked tumor mutation counts.

In TCRdb, the 5' RACE reads were re-called with MiXCR into one record per CDR3 protein. The table lists 15,000 to 20,000 distinct CDR3 sequences, 6.2% of them singletons. Their antigens are not known. The time point is: sample taken at primary tumor resection. Material: lung tumor tissue, obtained at surgery. The source is a male donor with early-stage non-small cell lung cancer.

This clonotype has a count of ten or more. This beta chain was picked up by a library intended for alpha chains and is off target, so its count carries little meaning. This rearrangement joins TRBV7-8 to TRBJ2-1; unclear D gene. V shed 5 bases and J shed 7 bases, with 12 bases lying between them. The CDR3 length is 13 residues. Germline CDR1 SGHVS, CDR2 FQNEAQ. In DNA form, the CDR3 reads TGTGCCAGCAGCCTCCCCCGAGGAAATGAGCAGTTCTTC. Protein sequence: CASSLPRGNEQFF.

This clonotype was found once. For a library built for alpha chains, this beta chain is a stray read; little rests on its size. The rearrangement uses TRBV15 and TRBJ2-7; 8 bases line up with TRBD2. The J segment lost 3 bases and the V segment lost 4 bases, leaving 2 bases of the junction unmatched. The CDR3 spans 13 residues. The germline V gene encodes CDR1 LNHNV and CDR2 YYDKDF (reference sequence). CDR3 in DNA: TGTGCCACCAGCAAAGCGGGGGTCTACGAGCAGTACTTC. It specifies CATSKAGVYEQYF.

This clonotype was recorded once. Since the library was made to target alpha chains, this beta chain is a stray read and its abundance is not meaningful. The genes are TRBV11-1 and TRBJ2-7, with 9 bases identical to TRBD2. The junction had 11 bases not matched to a gene; V was cut back by 5 bases and J by 3 bases. Germline V gene data show CDR1 as SGHAT and CDR2 as FQDESV (reference sequence). The CDR3 runs 16 residues. CDR3 loop: CASSPWWTSELYEQYF. The CDR3 region has the DNA TGTGCCAGCAGCCCGTGGTGGACTAGCGAACTCTACGAGCAGTACTTC. The variable domain in full, completed from reference TRBV11-1 and TRBJ2-7, reads EAEVAQSPRYKITEKSQAVAFWCDPISGHATLYWYRQILGQGPELLVQFQDESVVDDSQLPKDRFSAERLKGVDSTLKIQPAELGDSAMYLCASSPWWTSELYEQYFGPGTRLTVT.

A note on this clonotype: This beta chain is an unintended read in a library built for alpha chains; its size means little. The rearrangement uses TRBV27 and TRBJ2-7, with 7 bases aligning to TRBD2. J was trimmed by 2 bases and V by 3 bases; bases with no gene match: 4. The CDR3 extends over 14 amino acids. CDR1 is MNHEY and CDR2 is SMNVEV in the germline V gene (reference sequence). The DNA for the CDR3 is TGTGCCAGCAGTTTTACGGGAGGAACCTACGAGCAGTACTTC. Protein sequence: CASSFTGGTYEQYF.

In its sample, this clonotype was seen many times. This beta chain lies outside the target of a library built for alpha chains; its clone size means little. V gene TRBV20-1 combines with J gene TRBJ2-7, with D unresolved. V shed 3 bases and J shed 3 bases, with 6 bases lying between them. The germline V gene has CDR1 DFQATT and CDR2 SNEGSKA (reference sequence). The CDR3 is 11 residues long. In DNA form, the CDR3 reads TGCAGTGCTAGGGATGGCTACGAGCAGTACTTC. It codes for CSARDGYEQYF.